The 6 T cell receptor beta chains below come from one sample, sequenced in a study of blood T cells in healthy people across ages. Sample-barcoded 5' priming and a J-beta primer mix drove a second PCR of about 7 to 12 cycles. TCRdb processed the 5' RACE reads anew with MiXCR; each CDR3 protein has one entry. The sample gives around 900,000 distinct CDR3 sequences, roughly 50% of which show up once; about 22% is in the top ten. Sequenced sample: blood. These receptors were collected from a woman aged 55-70 years in good health.

The gene calls are TRBV7-9 and TRBJ2-1; tentative D call: TRBD2 (5 bases). The germline gives CDR1 SEHNR, CDR2 FQNEAQ (reference sequence). V was cut by 2 bases and J by 12 bases, with 11 bases left in between. The CDR3 extends over 12 amino acids. The CDR3 DNA sequence: TGTGCCAGCAGCTTAAGAGGGCGCGGGCAGTTCTTC. This translates into CASSLRGRGQFF.

J is TRBJ2-5 and V is TRBV3-1; tentatively, D is TRBD2 (6 bases). The assigned J gene may be wrong: the sequence end matches TRBJ2-7 better. CDR1 is LGHDT, CDR2 YNNKEL, per germline (reference sequence). The CDR3 is 15 amino acids. CDR3 region: CASSRSAGWGSEQYF. In DNA form, the CDR3 reads TGTGCCAGCAGCAGGTCTGCGGGATGGGGGTCCGAGCAGTACTTC.

The chain joins TRBV25-1 to TRBJ2-7, with D perhaps TRBD1 or TRBD2 (5 bases each). Germline CDR1 reads MGHDK; CDR2 reads SYGVNS. V lost 2 bases and J lost 10, with 15 bases in between. This CDR3 region has 13 residues. The CDR3 bases are TGTGCCAGCAGTGAACGGGGCAAAGAGACCCAGTACGTC. It specifies CASSERGKETQYV.

This chain links TRBV4-3 with TRBJ2-1; possibly TRBD1 for D (6 bases). There are 14 residues in the CDR3. V lost 2 bases and J 7 bases, leaving 12 bases between the germline ends. Germline-derived CDR1 and CDR2 are LGHNA and YSLEER. This CDR3 reads CASSQYSGVNEQFF. In nucleotides, the CDR3 is TGCGCCAGCAGCCAATATTCAGGGGTGAATGAGCAGTTCTTC.

The chain has TRBV6-5 and TRBJ2-5; D may be TRBD1 or TRBD2 (5 bases each). CDR3 length equals 13 residues. The V gene's germline CDR1 is MNHEY and CDR2 SVGAGI. V lost 10 bases, J lost 5 bases, and 17 bases lay in between. The CDR3 spells CATHQRGVETQYF. CDR3 sequence (DNA): TGTGCCACCCACCAGCGAGGGGTGGAGACCCAGTACTTC.

The V gene is TRBV6-6, the J gene TRBJ2-1, with TRBD2 identical over 9 bases. The germline gives CDR1 MNHNY, CDR2 SVGAGI (reference sequence). V was clipped by 5 bases and J by 7 bases; unmatched bases: 12. The CDR3 length is 16 residues. CDR3 sequence reads: CASSPISGRGANEQFF. For the CDR3, the DNA is TGTGCCAGCAGTCCAATTAGCGGGAGAGGAGCAAATGAGCAGTTCTTC.